The T cell receptor (beta chain) described here comes from a study of CD8+ T cells in alopecia areata. As the sequencing template, cDNA was produced by extracting RNA and reverse transcribing it. Assay used: immunoSEQ multiplex PCR; TCRdb lists only in-frame clones, some missing. The sample records under 70,000 clones, roughly 57% being singletons. To note about this clone: Its antigen is unknown.

V was clipped by 4 bases and J by 5 bases, with 13 bases between them. The CDR3 is 15 residues long. From germline, CDR1 is SGHDT and CDR2 YYEEEE. Findings of the study overall: Sequence data from scalp samples additionally include resident alphabeta T cells of normal skin.

Peripheral blood and lesional scalp punch biopsies were taken from alopecia areata patients. The V gene is TRBV5-6, the J gene TRBJ1-6; D is uncertain. The source material was CD8+ T cells sorted from blood, sampled at week 0. This sequence was found in a human donor with alopecia areata. The CDR3 DNA sequence: TGTGCCAGCAGCCATCCCGGGAAACATAATTCACCCCTCCACTTT. Protein: CASSHPGKHNSPLHF.